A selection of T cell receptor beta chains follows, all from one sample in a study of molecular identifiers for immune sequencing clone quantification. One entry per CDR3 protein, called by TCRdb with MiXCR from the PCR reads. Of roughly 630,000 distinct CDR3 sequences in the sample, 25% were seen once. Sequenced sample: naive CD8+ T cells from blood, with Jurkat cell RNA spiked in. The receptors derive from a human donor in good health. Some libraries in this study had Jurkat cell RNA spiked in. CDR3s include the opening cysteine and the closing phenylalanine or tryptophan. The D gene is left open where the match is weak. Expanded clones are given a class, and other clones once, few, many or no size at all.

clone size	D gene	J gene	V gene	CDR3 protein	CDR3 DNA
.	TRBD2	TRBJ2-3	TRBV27	CASSPGLAILTDTQYF	TGTGCCAGCAGTCCGGGACTAGCGATCTTGACAGATACGCAGTATTTT
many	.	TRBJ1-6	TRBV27	CASSLSSIVLSPLHF	TGTGCCAGCAGTTTATCGTCCATCGTACTCTCACCCCTCCACTTT
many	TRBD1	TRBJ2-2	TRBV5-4	CASSRWGDRGRDGELFF	TGTGCCAGCAGCCGTTGGGGGGACAGGGGACGCGACGGGGAGCTGTTTTTT
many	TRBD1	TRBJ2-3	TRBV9	CASSIRTGTTDTQYF	TGTGCCAGCAGCATAAGGACAGGGACCACAGATACGCAGTATTTT
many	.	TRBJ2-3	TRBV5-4	CASTNIESTDTQYF	TGTGCCAGCACGAACATAGAGAGCACAGATACGCAGTATTTT
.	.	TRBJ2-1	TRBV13	CASSSSTRESSYNEQFF	TGTGCCAGCAGCTCCTCGACTAGGGAAAGCTCCTACAATGAGCAGTTCTTC
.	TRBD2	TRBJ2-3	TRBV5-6	CASSLTSGDINTQYF	TGTGCCAGCAGCTTGACTAGCGGGGACATAAATACGCAGTATTTT
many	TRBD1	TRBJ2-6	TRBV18	CASSPPGTGVVRYPSGANVLTF	TGTGCCAGCTCACCACCCGGGACAGGGGTAGTTAGGTACCCCTCTGGGGCCAACGTCCTGACTTTC
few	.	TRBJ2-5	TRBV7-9	CASSFWDGMETQYF	TGTGCCAGCAGCTTTTGGGATGGGATGGAGACCCAGTACTTC
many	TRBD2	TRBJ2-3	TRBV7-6	CASSLVGLAGLGTDTQYF	TGTGCCAGCAGCTTAGTCGGACTAGCGGGGCTGGGCACAGATACGCAGTATTTT
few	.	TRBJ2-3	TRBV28	CASSLRYRLTVTDTQYF	TGTGCCAGCAGTTTAAGGTACCGACTAACCGTCACAGATACGCAGTATTTT
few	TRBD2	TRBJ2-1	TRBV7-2	CASSSGLAGGPKDNEQFF	TGTGCCAGCAGCTCAGGACTAGCGGGGGGGCCTAAGGACAATGAGCAGTTCTTC
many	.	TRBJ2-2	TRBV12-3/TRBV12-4	CASSLYAPSTGELFF	TGTGCCAGCAGTTTATATGCCCCCTCCACCGGGGAGCTGTTTTTT
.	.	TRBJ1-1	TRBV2	CASSPFKGTEAFF	TGTGCCAGCAGTCCATTCAAAGGGACTGAAGCTTTCTTT
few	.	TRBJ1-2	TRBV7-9	CASSQGRGTPYGYTF	TGTGCCAGCAGCCAAGGGAGGGGAACCCCCTATGGCTACACCTTC
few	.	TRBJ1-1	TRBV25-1	CASGFARGTEAFF	TGTGCCAGTGGGTTTGCAAGGGGCACTGAAGCTTTCTTT
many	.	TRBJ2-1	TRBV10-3	CAISALYNEQFF	TGTGCCATCAGTGCTCTTTACAATGAGCAGTTCTTC
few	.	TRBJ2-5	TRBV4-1	CASSQEAGRGGQETQYF	TGCGCCAGCAGCCAAGAGGCGGGGCGCGGAGGCCAAGAGACCCAGTACTTC
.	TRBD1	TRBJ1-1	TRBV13	CASTYRGGMNTEAYF	TGTGCCAGCACTTACAGGGGGGGGATGAACACTGAAGCTTACTTT
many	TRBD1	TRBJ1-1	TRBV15	CATSAQGWNTEAFF	TGTGCCACCAGCGCACAGGGGTGGAACACTGAAGCTTTCTTT
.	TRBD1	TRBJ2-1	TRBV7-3	CASSLTDRGGSYNEQFF	TGTGCCAGCAGCTTAACAGACAGGGGCGGCTCCTACAATGAGCAGTTCTTC
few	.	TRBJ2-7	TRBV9	CASSVDGATYEQYF	TGTGCCAGCAGCGTAGATGGGGCGACCTACGAGCAGTACTTC
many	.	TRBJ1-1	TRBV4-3	CASSQDRGTFFTEAFF	TGCGCCAGCAGCCAAGATCGGGGAACGTTTTTCACTGAAGCTTTCTTT
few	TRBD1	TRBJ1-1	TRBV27	CASSFLTDRGPAEAFF	TGTGCCAGCAGTTTCCTTACAGACAGGGGGCCCGCTGAAGCTTTCTTT
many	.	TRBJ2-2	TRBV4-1	CASSQTRANTGELFF	TGCGCCAGCAGCCAAACCAGGGCGAACACCGGGGAGCTGTTTTTT
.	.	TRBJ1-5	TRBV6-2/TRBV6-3	CASATGHSNQPQHF	TGTGCCAGCGCTACTGGACATAGCAATCAGCCCCAGCATTTT
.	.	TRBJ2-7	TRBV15	CATSSTGEPSYEQYF	TGTGCCACCAGCAGTACAGGTGAACCCTCCTACGAGCAGTACTTC
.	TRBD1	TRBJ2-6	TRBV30	CAWSGIQGSGANVLTF	TGTGCCTGGAGCGGAATACAGGGGAGCGGGGCCAACGTCCTGACTTTC
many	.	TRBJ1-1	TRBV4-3	CASSQRTTNTEAFF	TGCGCCAGCAGCCAACGGACAACCAACACTGAAGCTTTCTTT
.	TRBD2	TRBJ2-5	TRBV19	CASRTSGEETQYF	TGTGCCAGCAGGACTAGCGGGGAAGAGACCCAGTACTTC
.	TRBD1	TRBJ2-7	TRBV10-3	CAISEPTGTQNPYEQYF	TGTGCCATCAGTGAACCGACAGGGACCCAAAATCCTTACGAGCAGTACTTC
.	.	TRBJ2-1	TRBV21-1	CASSKAPLAPLAGNEQFF	TGTGCCAGCAGCAAAGCGCCCCTCGCCCCTCTAGCCGGCAATGAGCAGTTCTTC
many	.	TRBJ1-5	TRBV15	CATSRFGENQPQHF	TGTGCCACCAGCAGATTTGGGGAGAATCAGCCCCAGCATTTT
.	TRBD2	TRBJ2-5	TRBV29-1	CGVFPGLAGVEPQYF	TGCGGCGTTTTCCCGGGACTAGCGGGAGTAGAGCCCCAGTACTTC
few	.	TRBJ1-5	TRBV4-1	CASSQEVQAGGNQPQHF	TGCGCCAGCAGCCAAGAGGTTCAGGCCGGGGGCAATCAGCCCCAGCATTTT
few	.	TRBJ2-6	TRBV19	CASSISSGANVLTF	TGTGCCAGTAGCATCTCCTCTGGGGCCAACGTCCTGACTTTC
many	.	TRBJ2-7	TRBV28	CASSKPGLLAAGEQYF	TGTGCCAGCAGTAAACCGGGACTTCTCGCGGCCGGCGAGCAGTACTTC
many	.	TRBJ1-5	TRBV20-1	CSAALGYNQPQHF	TGCAGTGCTGCCCTGGGGTACAATCAGCCCCAGCATTTT
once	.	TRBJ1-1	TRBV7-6	CASSLASGGTRQGTEAFF	TGTGCCAGCAGCTTAGCGTCCGGAGGAACAAGGCAGGGGACTGAAGCTTTCTTT
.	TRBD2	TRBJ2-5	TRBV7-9	CASSLGAGTSGILEPQYF	TGTGCCAGCAGCTTAGGGGCCGGGACTAGCGGGATTTTGGAGCCCCAGTACTTC
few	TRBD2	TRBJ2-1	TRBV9	CASSEGLADNEQFF	TGTGCCAGCAGCGAGGGACTAGCGGACAATGAGCAGTTCTTC
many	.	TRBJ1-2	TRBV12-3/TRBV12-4	CASSSSPIYGYTF	TGTGCCAGCAGTTCCTCCCCGATCTATGGCTACACCTTC
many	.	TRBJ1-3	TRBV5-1	CASSWDAGSGNTIYF	TGCGCCAGCAGCTGGGACGCCGGCTCTGGAAACACCATATATTTT
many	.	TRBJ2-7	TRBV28	CASMVIGTATEQYF	TGTGCCAGCATGGTTATCGGGACGGCTACGGAGCAGTACTTC
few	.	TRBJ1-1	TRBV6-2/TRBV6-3	CASSYPLGGDTEAFF	TGTGCCAGCAGTTACCCCCTCGGGGGGGACACTGAAGCTTTCTTT
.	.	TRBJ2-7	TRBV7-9	CASSQDSTPHEQYF	TGTGCCAGCAGCCAAGACTCTACCCCCCACGAGCAGTACTTC
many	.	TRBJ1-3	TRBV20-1	CSARTRASSGNTIYF	TGCAGTGCTAGGACCCGAGCTAGCTCTGGAAACACCATATATTTT
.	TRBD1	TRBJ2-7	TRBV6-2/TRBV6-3	CASISGQKLEFSYEQYF	TGTGCCAGCATCTCGGGACAGAAGCTAGAGTTCTCCTACGAGCAGTACTTC
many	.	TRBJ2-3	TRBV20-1	CSASGEAGWTDTQYF	TGCAGTGCCTCGGGAGAGGCGGGGTGGACAGATACGCAGTATTTT
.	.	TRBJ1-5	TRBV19	CASSTPAAQHF	TGTGCCAGTAGTACCCCCGCAGCCCAGCATTTT